These T cell receptor beta chains were read from a single sample in a study of T-cell memory formation after mild COVID-19. TCRdb passed the 5' RACE reads through MiXCR, listing each CDR3 protein once. Found here are some 250,000 distinct CDR3 sequences, more than 8% of them singletons; the top ten hold 20% to 25%. Material for sequencing was PBMCs or a T cell subset sorted from them (not recorded which). The receptors derive from a man younger than 35 who had mild COVID-19 (a few samples of this study predate the infection). Cell type and time point are not known. The CDR3 runs from the conserved cysteine through the conserved F or W. A D gene is named only where the DNA matches it firmly. Only some rows state a clone size, as once, few, many or a class for expanded clones.

length	D	V	size	J	CDR3	DNA
16	.	TRBV5-6	.	TRBJ2-4	CASSLVRGRAKNIQYF	TGTGCCAGCAGCTTAGTTAGGGGAAGAGCCAAAAACATTCAGTACTTC
15	TRBD1	TRBV5-1	many	TRBJ2-3	CASRLQTGGTDTQYF	TGCGCCAGCAGGCTTCAAACAGGGGGGACAGATACGCAGTATTTT
16	TRBD2	TRBV7-3	many	TRBJ2-3	CASSLRAGGSTDTQYF	TGTGCCAGCAGCTTAAGAGCGGGGGGGAGCACAGATACGCAGTATTTT
16	TRBD1	TRBV19	few	TRBJ1-5	CASSMRQGSSNQPQHF	TGTGCCAGTAGTATGAGACAGGGTTCCAGCAATCAGCCCCAGCATTTT
15	.	TRBV7-8	few	TRBJ2-5	CASSYRRGTEETQYF	TGTGCCAGCAGCTACCGCCGTGGCACCGAAGAGACCCAGTACTTC
16	TRBD2	TRBV9	.	TRBJ2-1	CASSASGTSGEDEQFF	TGTGCCAGCAGCGCGTCCGGGACTAGCGGAGAAGATGAGCAGTTCTTC
13	TRBD1	TRBV11-2	.	TRBJ2-5	CASSQGEQETQYF	TGTGCCAGCAGCCAGGGGGAACAAGAGACCCAGTACTTC
13	TRBD1	TRBV7-8	few	TRBJ2-1	CASSIRQGNEQFF	TGTGCCAGCAGCATTCGACAGGGTAATGAGCAGTTCTTC
14	.	TRBV18	.	TRBJ2-1	CASSPREVYNEQFF	TGTGCCAGCTCACCACGTGAAGTTTACAATGAGCAGTTCTTC
16	TRBD1	TRBV5-1	many	TRBJ2-1	CASSRRGDRDYNEQFF	TGCGCCAGCAGCCGCCGTGGGGACAGGGACTACAATGAGCAGTTCTTC
18	TRBD1	TRBV4-1	.	TRBJ1-2	CASSTRQTGYRRSLGYTF	TGCGCCAGCAGCACCCGACAGACAGGGTATCGAAGGAGTCTCGGCTACACCTTC
14	.	TRBV7-2	few	TRBJ1-2	CASSLEQDDYGYTF	TGTGCCAGCAGCTTAGAACAGGACGACTATGGCTACACCTTC
15	TRBD2	TRBV20-1	.	TRBJ2-2	CSAMGSGAPAGELFF	TGCAGTGCTATGGGCAGCGGGGCCCCCGCCGGGGAGCTGTTTTTT
12	.	TRBV15	.	TRBJ1-2	CATSRDSGGYTF	TGTGCCACCAGCAGAGATTCCGGGGGCTACACCTTC
16	.	TRBV4-2	few	TRBJ2-1	CASSQELSPGYNEQFF	TGTGCCAGCAGCCAAGAGCTCAGCCCGGGTTACAATGAGCAGTTCTTC
13	TRBD1	TRBV30	.	TRBJ2-3	CASRTGGKDTQYF	TGTGCCTCCCGGACAGGGGGCAAGGATACGCAGTATTTT
16	TRBD1	TRBV12-3/TRBV12-4	many	TRBJ2-2	CASSLVHRGGTGELFF	TGTGCCAGCAGTTTAGTCCACAGGGGCGGCACCGGGGAGCTGTTTTTT
11	.	TRBV20-1	few	TRBJ2-3	CSAESTDTQYF	TGCAGTGCAGAAAGCACAGATACGCAGTATTTT
13	.	TRBV27	many	TRBJ1-4	CASSPRTNEKLFF	TGTGCCAGCAGCCCCCGAACTAATGAAAAACTGTTTTTT
12	.	TRBV7-6	.	TRBJ2-3	CASSLAADTKYF	TGTGCCAGCAGCTTAGCAGCAGATACGAAGTATTTT
16	.	TRBV6-2/TRBV6-3	.	TRBJ1-3	CASSYPLRRPGNTIYF	TGTGCCAGCAGTTACCCTCTGCGGAGACCTGGAAACACCATATATTTT
14	TRBD1	TRBV12-3/TRBV12-4	.	TRBJ2-3	CASSLDRGLDTQYF	TGTGCCAGCAGTTTGGACAGGGGGCTAGATACGCAGTATTTT
17	.	TRBV7-9	few	TRBJ2-6	CASTPGTGGSGANVLTF	TGTGCCAGCACCCCGGGGACTGGGGGCTCTGGGGCCAACGTCCTGACTTTC
13	TRBD1	TRBV20-1	.	TRBJ1-2	CSAPGQANYGYTF	TGCAGTGCCCCGGGACAGGCCAACTATGGCTACACCTTC
14	.	TRBV5-4	.	TRBJ2-3	CASSFPGTTDTQYF	TGTGCCAGCAGCTTTCCGGGGACCACAGATACGCAGTATTTT
15	.	TRBV20-1	few	TRBJ2-6	CSARRAEPGANVLTF	TGCAGTGCTAGAAGGGCGGAACCTGGGGCCAACGTCCTGACTTTC
16	.	TRBV9	few	TRBJ2-6	CASSLTPSSGANVLTF	TGTGCCAGCAGCCTAACACCGTCCTCTGGGGCCAACGTCCTGACTTTC
16	TRBD2	TRBV10-3	many	TRBJ2-1	CAISDEGGGINNEQFF	TGTGCCATCAGTGATGAAGGCGGGGGAATCAACAATGAGCAGTTCTTC
16	.	TRBV6-5	.	TRBJ2-7	CASSPGGRGDIDEQYF	TGTGCCAGCAGTCCCGGAGGCAGGGGGGATATCGACGAGCAGTACTTC
15	TRBD2	TRBV5-4	.	TRBJ2-7	CASSSRTSGDHEQYF	TGTGCCAGCAGCTCAAGGACTAGCGGGGACCACGAGCAGTACTTC
14	.	TRBV5-1	.	TRBJ1-1	CASSLGLPNTEAFF	TGCGCCAGCAGCTTGGGACTGCCGAACACTGAAGCTTTCTTT
15	.	TRBV5-1	few	TRBJ2-1	CASSGARSSYNEQFF	TGCGCCAGCAGCGGTGCTCGGAGCTCCTACAATGAGCAGTTCTTC
14	TRBD1	TRBV5-1	many	TRBJ1-2	CASSPDRGNYGYTF	TGCGCCAGCAGCCCGGACAGGGGGAACTATGGCTACACCTTC